This passage covers 9 T cell receptor beta chains from one sample sequenced in a study of blood T cell repertoires in COVID-19. The repertoire was sequenced with immunoSEQ multiplex PCR; TCRdb's copy has only in-frame clones and lacks some. The top ten hold roughly 2.1% of the sample, which has 250,000 to 300,000 clones, just over 90% seen once. The sample was PBMCs or T cells enriched from blood (not recorded which). These TCRs come from a woman aged 35 to 49 with acute COVID-19.

This clone turned up a few times. This chain's CDR3 is CASSPRGDAEAFF. In nucleotides, the CDR3 is TGTGCCAGCTCACCACGCGGGGACGCTGAAGCTTTCTTT. The chain recombines TRBV18 with TRBJ1-1, with D maybe TRBD1 (5 bases). CDR3 length equals 13 residues. Trimming cost V 1 base and J 6 bases, with 9 bases left between them. The V gene's germline CDR1 is KGHSH and CDR2 LQKENI.

The chain employs TRBV19 and TRBJ1-4, with 8 bases fitting TRBD1. Germline CDR1 LNHDA, CDR2 SQIVND (reference sequence). This CDR3 spans 14 amino acids. The V gene end was trimmed by 3 bases and the J gene end by 7 bases; junction bases not matched to a gene: 4. The CDR3 nucleotides are TGTGCCAGTAGTATTCGGACAGGGTCTGAAAAACTGTTTTTT. This translates into CASSIRTGSEKLFF. Variable domain in full (rest from reference TRBV19 and TRBJ1-4): DGGITQSPKYLFRKEGQNVTLSCEQNLNHDAMYWYRQDPGQGLRLIYYSQIVNDFQKGDIAEGYSVSREKKESFPLTVTSAQKNPTAFYLCASSIRTGSEKLFFGSGTQLSVL.

The chain carries TRBV18 and TRBJ2-1; 9 bases are shared with TRBD1. The germline V gene has CDR1 KGHSH and CDR2 LQKENI. CDR3 length: 15 residues. The V gene end was trimmed by 6 bases and the J gene end by 3 bases; junction bases not matched to a gene: 6. CDR3 nucleotides: TGTGCCAGCTCGAACCGGGACAGGGACTACAATGAGCAGTTCTTC. Residues: CASSNRDRDYNEQFF.

In this sample, this clone turned up once. This chain links TRBV2 with TRBJ1-2, with D uncertain. CDR1 is SNHLY, CDR2 FYNNEI, per germline. The germline V and J ends were trimmed by 4 bases and 5 bases, with 17 bases remaining between them. The CDR3 consists of 15 residues. DNA of the CDR3: TGTGCCAGCAGTGTGGGCGAACGAGTGGAATATGGCTACACCTTC. It encodes CASSVGERVEYGYTF.

This chain uses TRBV4-3 with TRBJ2-7; D is possibly TRBD2 (6 bases). CDR1 is LGHNA, CDR2 YSLEER, per germline. The CDR3 is 17 amino acids. Trimming pared 0 bases from V and 4 bases from J, leaving 19 bases between. For the CDR3, the DNA is TGCGCCAGCAGCCAAGACGGGGGTGGCGAGGGGCTATACGAGCAGTACTTC. Protein sequence: CASSQDGGGEGLYEQYF.

The chain recombines TRBV2 with TRBJ1-4; 10 positions match TRBD1. CDR1 is SNHLY and CDR2 is FYNNEI in the germline V gene. V dropped 4 bases and J dropped 7; count of bases not matched to a gene: 6. The CDR3 extends over 15 amino acids. CDR3 nucleotide sequence: TGTGCCAGCAGTGGGACAGGGGGGTCTGTTGAAAAACTGTTTTTT. It translates to CASSGTGGSVEKLFF.

This chain uses TRBV1 with TRBJ2-3; the table calls TRBD2, which could not be checked here. TRBV1 is given as a pseudogene. The CDR3 covers 17 residues. The CDR3 DNA reads as TGCACCAGCAGCCAAGATCGAGCGGGGGGAGAGGCAGATACGCAGTATTTT. This translates into CTSSQDRAGGEADTQYF.

The V gene is TRBV9, the J gene TRBJ2-5; 12 bases are shared with TRBD2. Germline loops: CDR1 SGDLS, CDR2 YYNGEE. The ends lost 3 bases at V and 5 bases at J; junction bases unmatched: 5. CDR3 length: 15 residues. The DNA of the CDR3 is TGTGCCAGCAGCGAAGGACTAGCGGGATTGGAGACCCAGTACTTC. This gives the protein CASSEGLAGLETQYF.

This chain joins TRBV5-5 and TRBJ2-1; TRBD1 might be the D (5 bases). Trimming removed 0 bases at V and 10 bases at J, with 8 bases between. This CDR3 has 12 residues. Germline values: CDR1 SGHKS, CDR2 YYEKEE (reference sequence). DNA of the CDR3: TGTGCCAGCAGCTTGGTTCGGACAGAGCAGTTCTTC. The encoded protein is CASSLVRTEQFF.